The rows below give T cell receptor beta chains drawn from one sample of a study of blood T cells in healthy people across ages. TCRdb re-called the 5' RACE reads through MiXCR, storing one row per CDR3 protein. The sample yields fewer than 2,000,000 distinct CDR3 sequences, around 35% seen once. The sequencing input was blood. Receptors originate from a woman aged 25-40 years in good health. The CDR3 runs from the conserved cysteine through the conserved F or W. Each record gives: CDR3 protein, CDR3 DNA, V gene, clone size, D gene, J gene. D genes are given only for firm matches. Some rows have no size entry. The others give once, few or many, or a class for an expanded clone.

CDR3: CASSYRGNEKLFF
DNA: TGTGCCAGCAGTTACAGGGGAAATGAAAAACTGTTTTTT
V: TRBV27
size: few
D: TRBD1
J: TRBJ1-4

CDR3: CASSLKQARNYGYTF
DNA: TGTGCCAGCTCCCTTAAGCAGGCGCGGAACTATGGCTACACCTTC
V: TRBV18
size: NA
D: NA
J: TRBJ1-2

CDR3: CASSDSHVRSMTEAFF
DNA: TGTGCCAGCAGTGATTCCCACGTCAGGAGTATGACTGAAGCTTTCTTT
V: TRBV6-1
size: NA
D: NA
J: TRBJ1-1

CDR3: CACSESGGSPYNEQFF
DNA: TGTGCCTGCAGTGAAAGCGGCGGGAGCCCCTACAATGAGCAGTTCTTC
V: TRBV25-1
size: NA
D: TRBD2
J: TRBJ2-1

CDR3: CATGPGHPSGEQFF
DNA: TGCGCCACCGGCCCGGGACATCCTTCGGGGGAGCAGTTCTTC
V: TRBV5-1
size: many
D: NA
J: TRBJ2-1

CDR3: CASSERQTGIPSTDTQYF
DNA: TGCGCCAGCAGTGAGCGACAAACAGGGATCCCTAGCACAGATACGCAGTATTTT
V: TRBV10-1
size: few
D: NA
J: TRBJ2-3

CDR3: CASREDSSNSPLHF
DNA: TGTGCCAGCAGAGAGGACAGCAGTAATTCACCCCTCCACTTT
V: TRBV6-1
size: NA
D: NA
J: TRBJ1-6

CDR3: CASSLAGTSRLTQYF
DNA: TGTGCCAGCAGCTTAGCCGGGACCTCCAGATTAACGCAGTATTTT
V: TRBV7-9
size: NA
D: NA
J: TRBJ2-3

CDR3: CASSLEGFAEAFF
DNA: TGTGCCAGCAGTTTAGAGGGTTTCGCTGAAGCTTTCTTT
V: TRBV12-3/TRBV12-4
size: NA
D: NA
J: TRBJ1-1

CDR3: CASSLGSSGSWTDTQYF
DNA: TGTGCCAGCAGCTTAGGTTCTAGCGGGAGTTGGACAGATACGCAGTATTTT
V: TRBV7-6
size: NA
D: TRBD2
J: TRBJ2-3

CDR3: CASSEETAYSYNEQFF
DNA: TGTGCCAGCAGTGAAGAGACAGCATATTCCTACAATGAGCAGTTCTTC
V: TRBV6-1
size: NA
D: NA
J: TRBJ2-1

CDR3: CASSQARTRYEQYF
DNA: TGTGCCAGCAGCCAAGCAAGGACACGATACGAGCAGTACTTC
V: TRBV14
size: NA
D: NA
J: TRBJ2-7

CDR3: CASSPEGLGMEQYF
DNA: TGTGCCAGCAGCCCTGAGGGTCTGGGCATGGAGCAGTACTTC
V: TRBV13
size: NA
D: NA
J: TRBJ2-7

CDR3: CASSVGVRDGEQYF
DNA: TGTGCCAGCAGCGTAGGAGTTCGGGACGGCGAGCAGTACTTC
V: TRBV9
size: NA
D: NA
J: TRBJ2-7

CDR3: CSVAENSNQPQHF
DNA: TGCAGCGTTGCAGAAAATAGCAATCAGCCCCAGCATTTT
V: TRBV29-1
size: many
D: NA
J: TRBJ1-5

CDR3: CASSPTSGEKLFF
DNA: TGTGCCAGCAGCCCGACATCGGGAGAAAAACTGTTTTTT
V: TRBV27
size: few
D: NA
J: TRBJ1-4

CDR3: CASSPGLAGDGQYF
DNA: TGTGCCAGCTCACCGGGACTAGCGGGAGACGGCCAGTACTTC
V: TRBV18
size: NA
D: TRBD2
J: TRBJ2-7

CDR3: CASSPSGGGAYGYTF
DNA: TGTGCCAGTAGCCCATCAGGAGGGGGCGCATATGGCTACACCTTC
V: TRBV19
size: NA
D: TRBD1
J: TRBJ1-2

CDR3: CASRRAGVQETQYF
DNA: TGCGCCAGCAGGCGGGCAGGGGTTCAAGAGACCCAGTACTTC
V: TRBV5-1
size: few
D: NA
J: TRBJ2-5

CDR3: CASSQAILSSYEQYF
DNA: TGCGCCAGCAGCCAAGCGATCCTTAGCTCCTACGAGCAGTACTTC
V: TRBV4-1
size: NA
D: NA
J: TRBJ2-7

CDR3: CATGAGQMHNEQFF
DNA: TGTGCCACCGGTGCGGGACAGATGCACAATGAGCAGTTCTTC
V: TRBV15
size: few
D: NA
J: TRBJ2-1

CDR3: CASSLEPSNEQFF
DNA: TGCGCCAGCAGCTTGGAGCCGAGCAATGAGCAGTTCTTC
V: TRBV5-1
size: NA
D: NA
J: TRBJ2-1

CDR3: CSAPSQGEVPYNEQFF
DNA: TGCAGTGCTCCATCCCAGGGGGAGGTCCCCTACAATGAGCAGTTCTTC
V: TRBV20-1
size: NA
D: NA
J: TRBJ2-1

CDR3: CASSVGAGGPWETQYF
DNA: TGTGCCAGCAGTGTAGGAGCGGGGGGGCCCTGGGAGACCCAGTACTTC
V: TRBV2
size: NA
D: TRBD2
J: TRBJ2-5

CDR3: CASSDRGGTEAFF
DNA: TGTGCCAGCAGTGATCGGGGGGGCACTGAAGCTTTCTTT
V: TRBV25-1
size: NA
D: NA
J: TRBJ1-1

CDR3: CASAPGQGITEAFF
DNA: TGTGCTAGTGCCCCGGGACAGGGAATAACTGAAGCTTTCTTT
V: TRBV12-5
size: NA
D: TRBD1
J: TRBJ1-1

CDR3: CASSRGATGELFF
DNA: TGTGCCAGCAGTCGGGGGGCCACCGGGGAGCTGTTTTTT
V: TRBV6-5
size: NA
D: NA
J: TRBJ2-2

CDR3: CASRSDLAGRRYEQYF
DNA: TGTGCCAGCAGATCAGACCTAGCGGGGAGGCGATATGAGCAGTACTTC
V: TRBV6-6
size: NA
D: TRBD2
J: TRBJ2-5

CDR3: CASSHTGLAGLGSYNEQFF
DNA: TGTGCCAGCAGCCATACGGGACTAGCGGGGTTAGGGTCCTACAATGAGCAGTTCTTC
V: TRBV12-3/TRBV12-4
size: NA
D: TRBD2
J: TRBJ2-1

CDR3: CASTGDNSMNTEAFF
DNA: TGTGCCAGCACAGGGGACAACAGCATGAACACTGAAGCTTTCTTT
V: TRBV12-3/TRBV12-4
size: NA
D: NA
J: TRBJ1-1

CDR3: CASTLLRVLEYEQYF
DNA: TGTGCCAGCACTCTCTTACGGGTGTTGGAGTACGAGCAGTACTTC
V: TRBV6-4
size: NA
D: NA
J: TRBJ2-7

CDR3: CASSVRAGGLDTQYF
DNA: TGTGCCAGCAGCGTCCGAGCGGGGGGTTTGGATACGCAGTATTTT
V: TRBV5-6
size: NA
D: TRBD2
J: TRBJ2-3

CDR3: CSAERAGLQPQHF
DNA: TGCAGTGCTGAGAGGGCTGGATTGCAGCCCCAGCATTTT
V: TRBV20-1
size: few
D: NA
J: TRBJ1-5

CDR3: CASSLAVASGTDTQYF
DNA: TGCGCCAGCAGCTTGGCCGTCGCTAGCGGGACAGATACGCAGTATTTT
V: TRBV5-1
size: NA
D: TRBD2
J: TRBJ2-3

CDR3: CASSRGVLNQPQHF
DNA: TGCGCCAGCAGCCGAGGGGTCCTCAATCAGCCCCAGCATTTT
V: TRBV4-1
size: NA
D: NA
J: TRBJ1-5

CDR3: CAISEEVLGGRRPQHF
DNA: TGTGCCATCAGTGAGGAGGTACTCGGGGGTCGTCGGCCCCAGCATTTT
V: TRBV10-3
size: NA
D: NA
J: TRBJ1-5

CDR3: CASSSTGTGKQFF
DNA: TGTGCCAGCAGCTCGACCGGGACTGGAAAGCAGTTCTTC
V: TRBV7-2
size: NA
D: NA
J: TRBJ2-1

CDR3: CASSRTAVDAEAFF
DNA: TGTGCCAGCAGCCGCACCGCCGTGGACGCTGAAGCTTTCTTT
V: TRBV7-9
size: NA
D: NA
J: TRBJ1-1

CDR3: CASSYQRTDRRETQYF
DNA: TGTGCCAGCAGTTACCAAAGGACGGACAGACGGGAGACCCAGTACTTC
V: TRBV6-5
size: NA
D: NA
J: TRBJ2-5

CDR3: CASSRSLESPLHF
DNA: TGTGCCAGCAGTCGGTCCCTTGAGTCACCCCTCCACTTT
V: TRBV2
size: few
D: NA
J: TRBJ1-6

CDR3: CASEEVGGANDGYTF
DNA: TGTGCCAGCGAGGAAGTCGGTGGGGCTAACGATGGCTACACCTTC
V: TRBV9
size: few
D: NA
J: TRBJ1-2

CDR3: CAISLGQEQYF
DNA: TGTGCCATCAGCCTGGGACAGGAGCAGTACTTC
V: TRBV10-3
size: many
D: TRBD1
J: TRBJ2-7

CDR3: CASSLSAFSSYNEQFF
DNA: TGTGCCAGCAGTTTATCGGCGTTTAGCTCCTACAATGAGCAGTTCTTC
V: TRBV27
size: NA
D: NA
J: TRBJ2-1

CDR3: CASSSGALYTDTQYF
DNA: TGTGCCAGCAGTTCGGGCGCACTATACACAGATACGCAGTATTTT
V: TRBV27
size: NA
D: NA
J: TRBJ2-3

CDR3: CASSQDPARYTQYF
DNA: TGTGCCAGCAGCCAAGATCCCGCGAGGTATACGCAGTATTTT
V: TRBV3-1
size: few
D: NA
J: TRBJ2-3

CDR3: CASSQGRGTSTDTQYF
DNA: TGTGCCAGCAGCCAGGGACGGGGGACTAGCACAGATACGCAGTATTTT
V: TRBV14
size: few
D: NA
J: TRBJ2-3

CDR3: CASSPGPPIYNEQFF
DNA: TGTGCCAGCAGTCCTGGACCCCCCATATACAATGAGCAGTTCTTC
V: TRBV27
size: NA
D: NA
J: TRBJ2-1

CDR3: CASSSLAGAFQGTQYF
DNA: TGTGCCAGCAGCTCCTTAGCGGGAGCTTTCCAAGGGACCCAGTACTTC
V: TRBV11-2
size: few
D: TRBD2
J: TRBJ2-5

CDR3: CASSSRLKETQYF
DNA: TGTGCCAGCAGCTCCAGATTGAAAGAGACCCAGTACTTC
V: TRBV7-8
size: NA
D: NA
J: TRBJ2-5

CDR3: CASSPRLAGLYSEQFF
DNA: TGTGCCAGCAGCCCTAGATTAGCGGGACTCTACAGTGAGCAGTTCTTC
V: TRBV7-2
size: NA
D: TRBD2
J: TRBJ2-1

CDR3: CASSDPGHTNTEAFF
DNA: TGTGCCAGCAGCGATCCGGGACACACGAACACTGAAGCTTTCTTT
V: TRBV7-9
size: few
D: NA
J: TRBJ1-1